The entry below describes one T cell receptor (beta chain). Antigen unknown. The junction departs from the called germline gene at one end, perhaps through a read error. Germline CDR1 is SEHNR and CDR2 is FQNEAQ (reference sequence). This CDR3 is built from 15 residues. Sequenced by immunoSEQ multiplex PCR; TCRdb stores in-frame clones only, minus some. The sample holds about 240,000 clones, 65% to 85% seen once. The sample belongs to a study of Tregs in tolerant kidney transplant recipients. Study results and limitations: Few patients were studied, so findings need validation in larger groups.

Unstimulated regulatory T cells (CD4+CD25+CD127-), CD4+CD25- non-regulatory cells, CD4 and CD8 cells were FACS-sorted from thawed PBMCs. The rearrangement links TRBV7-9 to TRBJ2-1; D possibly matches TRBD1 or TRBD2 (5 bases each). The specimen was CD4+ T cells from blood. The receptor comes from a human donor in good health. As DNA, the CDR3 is TGTGCCAGCAGTGGGACCGGGACCGCCCTAAATGATCAGTTCTTC. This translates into CASSGTGTALNDQFF.